This T cell receptor beta chain derives from a study of PD-1 blockade in classical Hodgkin lymphoma. Overall study context: Nivolumab dosing for patients was 3 mg/kg, administered intravenously every 2 weeks.

V was clipped by 5 bases and J by 3 bases, with 8 bases between them. This CDR3 spans 12 amino acids. Germline V gives CDR1 SGHRS, CDR2 YFSETQ. Overall study findings and caveats: TCR diversity rose significantly by C4D1 in CD4+ but not CD8+ cells. Exclusion applied to patients who initiated nivolumab less than 1 year following ASCT. Reports described newly diagnosed patients as having lower baseline TCR diversity than healthy donors.

TCRdb keeps only in-frame clones here, not all; method: immunoSEQ multiplex PCR. The sample has roughly 70,000 clones, over 70% seen once; the top ten hold approximately 9.1%. All patients experienced relapse after autologous stem cell transplantation, and brentuximab vedotin exposure was variable. This clone was counted a few times. What it recognizes is unknown. The receptor was derived from a human donor with classical Hodgkin lymphoma. The sample in question was peripheral blood mononuclear cells (PBMCs), obtained before the second cycle of nivolumab. The rearrangement uses TRBV5-1 and TRBJ1-1; D not resolved. The CDR3 loop reads CASRGSYTEAFF. In nucleotides, the CDR3 is TGCGCCAGCAGGGGATCCTACACTGAAGCTTTCTTT.